One and the same sample provided the 17 T cell receptor beta chains below, sequenced in a study of lymphopenia after photon versus proton radiotherapy. TCRdb keeps only in-frame clones here, not all; method: immunoSEQ multiplex PCR. The sample has 15,000 to 20,000 clones; 75% to 90% are singletons. The material sequenced was peripheral blood, taken from a patient treated with proton-based radiotherapy. The receptor source for this set is an older man with pancreatic cancer.

The chain employs TRBV11-2 and TRBJ2-5, with D possibly being TRBD2 (6 bases). There are 13 residues in the CDR3. V was trimmed by 6 bases and J by 5 bases, leaving 13 bases between them. Per germline, CDR1 SGHAT and CDR2 FQNNGV. The DNA of the CDR3 is TGTGCCAGCAGTTCCGCTCGGGGGGAGACCCAGTACTTC. Translation: CASSSARGETQYF.

Turning to this clone: The identical CDR3 is also encoded by other nucleotide sequences in the sample. The rearrangement joins TRBV19 to TRBJ1-2; D perhaps matches TRBD1 (6 bases). CDR1 LNHDA and CDR2 SQIVND come from the germline V gene (reference sequence). Trimming left V 5 bases short and J 2 bases short, with 15 bases between. CDR3 length: 15 amino acids. CDR3 sequence: CASSPRTARNYGYTF. The CDR3 DNA reads TGTGCCAGTAGTCCAAGGACAGCGCGGAACTATGGCTACACCTTC.

This chain joins TRBV19 and TRBJ1-6, with TRBD1 identical over 7 bases. CDR1 is LNHDA, CDR2 SQIVND, per germline (reference sequence). The CDR3 runs to 14 residues. J was trimmed by 7 bases and V by 2 bases; bases with no gene match: 2. The CDR3 nucleotides read TGTGCCAGTAGTATAAGGGACAGCAATTCACCCCTCCACTTT. Protein sequence: CASSIRDSNSPLHF.

This clone turned up a few times. The chain carries TRBV4-1 and TRBJ1-6; D call uncertain. The CDR3 runs 17 residues. Per germline, CDR1 MGHRA and CDR2 YSYEKL. V shed 5 bases and J shed 6 bases, with 20 bases lying between them. CDR3 sequence reads: CASSSIFNSFFNSPLHF. CDR3 coding DNA: TGCGCCAGCAGCTCGATTTTTAACAGTTTCTTTAATTCACCCCTCCACTTT.

This clone was detected only once. The chain links TRBV5-6 to TRBJ2-3; D is undetermined. The length of the CDR3 is 17 residues. V was shortened by 4 bases and J by 0 bases, with 18 bases between the two germline ends. Germline values: CDR1 SGHDT, CDR2 YYEEEE. Written as DNA, the CDR3 is TGTGCCAGCAGCCCGGAAAACGGCGAAACTAGCACAGATACGCAGTATTTT. Its translation: CASSPENGETSTDTQYF. The full variable domain, with the rest looked up from reference TRBV5-6 and TRBJ2-3, is DAGVTQSPTHLIKTRGQQVTLRCSPKSGHDTVSWYQQALGQGPQFIFQYYEEEERQRGNFPDRFSGHQFPNYSSELNVNALLLGDSALYLCASSPENGETSTDTQYFGPGTRLTVL.

The chain links TRBV7-9 to TRBJ2-3, with a possible D match to TRBD2 (5 bases). The CDR3 has 15 amino acids. V was pared by 5 bases and J by 0 bases, with 12 bases between. Germline CDR1 and CDR2: SEHNR and FQNEAQ (reference sequence). CDR3: CASSLQSGSTDTQYF. As DNA, the CDR3 is TGTGCCAGCAGCCTCCAAAGCGGTAGCACAGATACGCAGTATTTT.

V is TRBV19 and J is TRBJ2-7; 9 nucleotides line up with TRBD2. The V gene's germline CDR1 is LNHDA and CDR2 SQIVND (reference sequence). V shed 3 bases, J shed 4 bases, and the junction held 4 bases outside the gene matches. The CDR3 extends over 14 amino acids. The CDR3 nucleotides are TGTGCCAGTAGTATTGGGCGGGAGGGTTACGAGCAGTACTTC. Residues: CASSIGREGYEQYF. The full variable domain, rest sourced from reference TRBV19 and TRBJ2-7, is DGGITQSPKYLFRKEGQNVTLSCEQNLNHDAMYWYRQDPGQGLRLIYYSQIVNDFQKGDIAEGYSVSREKKESFPLTVTSAQKNPTAFYLCASSIGREGYEQYFGPGTRLTVT.

This chain uses TRBV5-4 with TRBJ2-1; TRBD2 matches 14 bases. The CDR3 is 15 amino acids. Trimming removed 2 bases from V and 9 bases from J; junction bases left unmatched: 4. Germline assignment: CDR1 SGHNT and CDR2 YYREEE (reference sequence). CDR3 residues: CASSFRLAGGLEQFF. The CDR3 region has the DNA TGTGCCAGCAGCTTCCGACTAGCGGGAGGGCTTGAGCAGTTCTTC. The variable domain in full, with the rest retrieved from reference TRBV5-4 and TRBJ2-1, is ETGVTQSPTHLIKTRGQQVTLRCSSQSGHNTVSWYQQALGQGPQFIFQYYREEENGRGNFPPRFSGLQFPNYSSELNVNALELDDSALYLCASSFRLAGGLEQFFGPGTRLTVL.

The CDR3 sequence: CASSFRGANTEAFF. CDR3 DNA: TGTGCCAGCAGCTTCAGGGGGGCGAACACTGAAGCTTTCTTT. V gene TRBV7-9 combines with J gene TRBJ1-1; the match to TRBD1 covers 7 bases. CDR3 length: 14 amino acids. The germline gives CDR1 SEHNR, CDR2 FQNEAQ (reference sequence). Trimming at V came to 3 bases and at J to 1 base, leaving 2 bases not matched to a gene. The full variable domain, its missing parts supplied by reference TRBV7-9 and TRBJ1-1, is DTGVSQNPRHKITKRGQNVTFRCDPISEHNRLYWYRQTLGQGPEFLTYFQNEAQLEKSRLLSDRFSAERPKGSFSTLEIQRTEQGDSAMYLCASSFRGANTEAFFGQGTRLTVV.

This clone has only one observation. The chain links TRBV6-6 to TRBJ1-2; D possibly corresponds to TRBD1 (6 bases). CDR3 length: 14 amino acids. Germline V gene sequence: CDR1 MNHNY, CDR2 SVGAGI (reference sequence). Trimming shortened V by 4 bases and J by 4 bases, and 13 bases separated the two germline ends. The CDR3 protein is CASSSSGQGYGYTF. In DNA, the CDR3 is TGTGCCAGCAGTTCGTCGGGACAAGGCTATGGCTACACCTTC.

The chain carries TRBV2 and TRBJ2-1; D unresolved. V gave up 7 bases and J gave up 10 bases, with 20 bases separating them. CDR3 length: 14 amino acids. CDR1 SNHLY and CDR2 FYNNEI come from the germline V gene. CDR3 sequence: CASTPRWDLVEQFF. CDR3 nucleotides: TGTGCCAGCACTCCTAGGTGGGATTTGGTAGAGCAGTTCTTC.

V usage is TRBV2 and J usage is TRBJ2-2, with TRBD1 matching over 7 bases. After removal of 5 bases from V and 3 bases from J, the junction contained 6 bases not matched to a gene. Germline V gene sequence: CDR1 SNHLY, CDR2 FYNNEI. The CDR3 loop spans 15 amino acids. The DNA for the CDR3 is TGTGCCAGCAGTCACAGGGGATTAGACACCGGGGAGCTGTTTTTT. This encodes CASSHRGLDTGELFF.

This clone is a singleton in its sample. The rearrangement joins TRBV7-2 to TRBJ2-1, with TRBD2 identical over 12 bases. This CDR3 is 17 amino acids long. Trimming removed 6 bases from V and 5 bases from J; junction bases left unmatched: 11. The germline V gene encodes CDR1 SGHTA and CDR2 FQGNSA. CDR3 bases: TGTGCCAGCAGTTTCGGTAGGGGACTAGCGGGCCACAATGAGCAGTTCTTC. The encoded protein is CASSFGRGLAGHNEQFF. The entire variable domain, with the rest obtained from reference TRBV7-2 and TRBJ2-1, is as follows: GAGVSQSPSNKVTEKGKDVELRCDPISGHTALYWYRQSLGQGLEFLIYFQGNSAPDKSGLPSDRFSAERTGGSVSTLTIQRTQQEDSAVYLCASSFGRGLAGHNEQFFGPGTRLTVL.

The chain recombines TRBV6-5 with TRBJ2-5; a weak D match, TRBD2 (5 bases). Per germline, CDR1 MNHEY and CDR2 SVGAGI. There are 15 residues in the CDR3. V lost 0 bases to trimming and J lost 1 base, with 9 bases between them. As DNA, the CDR3 is TGTGCCAGCAGTTACTCCCGGGGTATCCAAGAGACCCAGTACTTC. It yields the protein CASSYSRGIQETQYF.

This chain connects TRBV19 to TRBJ2-3; 11 nucleotides match TRBD1. The V and J ends lost 3 bases and 0 bases, in that order; junction bases with no gene match: 14. Germline V gene lookup returns CDR1 LNHDA and CDR2 SQIVND (reference sequence). The CDR3 covers 20 residues. CDR3 nucleotide sequence: TGTGCCAGTAGTATGCTCCGATGGCCAGGGACAGGGGGTAGCACAGATACGCAGTATTTT. This codes for CASSMLRWPGTGGSTDTQYF.

V usage is TRBV5-1 and J usage is TRBJ1-1; D is undetermined. Germline-derived CDR1 and CDR2 are SGHRS and YFSETQ. Trimming shortened V by 2 bases and J by 2 bases, and 7 bases separated the two germline ends. The CDR3 totals 13 residues. The CDR3 DNA sequence: TGCGCCAGCAGCTTCGACACTAACACTGAAGCTTTCTTT. This sequence encodes CASSFDTNTEAFF.

V and J are TRBV27 and TRBJ2-6; the D gene is possibly TRBD1 (6 bases). Germline assignment: CDR1 MNHEY and CDR2 SMNVEV (reference sequence). Trimming removed 5 bases from V and 2 bases from J, with 10 bases in between. The CDR3 is made up of 15 amino acids. In nucleotides, the CDR3 is TGTGCCAGCAGTATTAACAGGGCTGGGGCCAACGTCCTGACTTTC. Encoded protein: CASSINRAGANVLTF.